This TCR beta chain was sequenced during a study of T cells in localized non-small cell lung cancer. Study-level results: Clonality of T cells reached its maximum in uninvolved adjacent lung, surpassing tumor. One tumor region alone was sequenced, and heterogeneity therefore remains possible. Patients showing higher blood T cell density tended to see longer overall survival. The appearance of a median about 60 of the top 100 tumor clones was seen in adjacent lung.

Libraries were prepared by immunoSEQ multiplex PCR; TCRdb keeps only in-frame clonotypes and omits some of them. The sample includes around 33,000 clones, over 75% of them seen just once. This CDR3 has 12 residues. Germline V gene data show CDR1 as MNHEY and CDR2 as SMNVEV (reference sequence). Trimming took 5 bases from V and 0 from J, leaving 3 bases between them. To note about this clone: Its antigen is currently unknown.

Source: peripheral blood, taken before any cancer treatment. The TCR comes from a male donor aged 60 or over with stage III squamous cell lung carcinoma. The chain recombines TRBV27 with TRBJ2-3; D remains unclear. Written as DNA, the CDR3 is TGTGCCAGCAGTGCCAGCACAGATACGCAGTATTTT. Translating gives CASSASTDTQYF.